The 16 T cell receptor beta chains in this list originate from one sample, sequenced in a study of cytomegalovirus exposure and HLA in healthy donors. The PCR had 60 Vbeta and 13 Jbeta primers. Generated by immunoSEQ multiplex PCR, the TCRdb table keeps only in-frame clones and is missing some. The sample lists about 100,000 clones; approximately 89% were seen once. Sequencing input: PBMCs. Receptor source: a man aged 25-45 years in good health and CMV-seronegative.

The gene calls are TRBV7-3 and TRBJ2-1; 9 bases agree with TRBD2. The CDR3 loop spans 14 amino acids. Trimming removed 3 bases from V and 10 bases from J; junction bases left unmatched: 7. Germline CDR1 and CDR2: SGHTA and FQGTGA. The CDR3 region has the DNA TGTGCCAGCAGCTTCAGTAGCGGGGGTTCCGAGCAGTTCTTC. It specifies CASSFSSGGSEQFF.

The genes are TRBV6-5 and TRBJ1-1; 9 bases are shared with TRBD1. The length of the CDR3 is 14 residues. The germline V gene has CDR1 MNHEY and CDR2 SVGAGI. V shed 6 bases, J shed 5 bases, and the junction held 7 bases outside the gene matches. CDR3 protein: CASRQTGGATEAFF. In DNA, the CDR3 is TGTGCCAGCAGACAAACAGGGGGCGCGACTGAAGCTTTCTTT.

The genes are TRBV29-1 and TRBJ2-1, with 7 bases lining up with TRBD2. V shed 4 bases and J 5 bases; nucleotides not matched to a gene: 5. The CDR3 runs to 13 residues. Germline values: CDR1 SQVTM, CDR2 ANQGSEA. The CDR3 nucleotides read TGCAGCGTTGTATCCAGCGGGGACAATGAGCAGTTCTTC. This sequence encodes CSVVSSGDNEQFF.

The rearrangement uses TRBV2 and TRBJ2-2; TRBD2 agrees at 12 bases. From germline, CDR1 is SNHLY and CDR2 FYNNEI. Unmatched junction bases numbered 7, after V lost 4 bases and J lost 7 bases. This CDR3 comprises 16 residues. The CDR3 loop reads CASSGLAGGSSGELFF. As DNA, the CDR3 is TGTGCCAGCAGTGGCCTAGCGGGGGGGTCCAGCGGGGAGCTGTTTTTT.

The rearrangement joins TRBV9 to TRBJ2-3; 7 bases are shared with TRBD2. Germline values: CDR1 SGDLS, CDR2 YYNGEE. V lost 0 bases, J lost 1 base, and 2 bases stayed unmatched. There are 15 residues in the CDR3. CDR3 sequence (DNA): TGTGCCAGCAGCGTAGAGGCGGGGGGCACAGATACGCAGTATTTT. Translation: CASSVEAGGTDTQYF.

The chain carries TRBV9 and TRBJ2-2; D call uncertain. V was clipped by 0 bases and J by 5 bases, with 11 bases between them. Per the germline V gene, CDR1 is SGDLS and CDR2 is YYNGEE. This CDR3 comprises 15 residues. The CDR3 DNA reads TGTGCCAGCAGCGTAGATCAAGCGTGGACCGGGGAGCTGTTTTTT. It codes for CASSVDQAWTGELFF.

The chain carries TRBV27 and TRBJ2-7; 11 nucleotides line up with TRBD2. Germline CDR1 and CDR2: MNHEY and SMNVEV (reference sequence). There are 16 residues in the CDR3. The junction had 6 bases not matched to a gene; V was cut back by 1 base and J by 4 bases. CDR3 bases: TGTGCCAGCAGTTTATACCCACTAGCGGGAGCATACGAGCAGTACTTC. It is translated as CASSLYPLAGAYEQYF.

The chain is built from TRBV5-4 and TRBJ2-1; 12 bases are shared with TRBD1. Germline assignment: CDR1 SGHNT and CDR2 YYREEE (reference sequence). The length of the CDR3 is 15 residues. J was trimmed by 8 bases and V by 4 bases; bases with no gene match: 7. For the CDR3, the DNA is TGTGCCAGCAGCACCGGGACAGGGGGCGTTCATGAGCAGTTCTTC. It yields the protein CASSTGTGGVHEQFF.

This clone was recorded once. V usage is TRBV2 and J usage is TRBJ2-7; TRBD1 matches 7 bases. Trimming took 6 bases from V and 0 from J; bases not matched to a gene: 2. CDR1 is SNHLY, CDR2 FYNNEI, per germline. The CDR3 totals 13 residues. CDR3 sequence (DNA): TGTGCCAGCAGGGGGACAGACTCCTACGAGCAGTACTTC. Protein sequence: CASRGTDSYEQYF.

The chain carries TRBV6-4 and TRBJ1-4; 7 bases are shared with TRBD1. J was trimmed by 6 bases and V by 4 bases; bases with no gene match: 2. CDR3 size: 13 residues. CDR1 MRHNA and CDR2 SNTAGT come from the germline V gene. The CDR3 region is CASSVDRDEKLFF. DNA of the CDR3: TGTGCCAGCAGTGTCGACAGGGATGAAAAACTGTTTTTT.

V usage is TRBV19 and J usage is TRBJ2-5; 10 bases align to TRBD1. After removal of 8 bases from V and 4 bases from J, the junction contained 13 bases not matched to a gene. Germline V gives CDR1 LNHDA, CDR2 SQIVND (reference sequence). CDR3 size: 16 residues. The CDR3 coding sequence is TGTGCCAGTTCGGGTCGACAGGGGGCTAAGGGAGAGACCCAGTACTTC. Translated: CASSGRQGAKGETQYF.

The V call is TRBV30, the J call TRBJ2-7, with TRBD2 as a possible D gene (6 bases). This CDR3 has 14 amino acids. Germline V CDR1 and CDR2: GTSNPN, SVGIG (reference sequence). V gave up 4 bases and J gave up 5 bases, with 18 bases separating them. CDR3 sequence reads: CAWIGGDSLHEQYF. Written as DNA, the CDR3 is TGTGCCTGGATCGGAGGGGATTCCTTGCACGAGCAGTACTTC.

CDR3 residues: CASSQSILNRFGYTF. The CDR3 bases are TGTGCCAGCAGCCAGAGCATCCTTAACCGATTTGGCTACACCTTC. The chain couples TRBV4-2 to TRBJ1-2; D not resolved. The V and J ends lost 3 bases and 7 bases respectively, with 18 bases between them. The CDR3 loop spans 15 amino acids. Per germline, CDR1 LGHNA and CDR2 YNFKEQ.

The chain has TRBV7-2 and TRBJ1-2; the D is unclear. This CDR3 is built from 12 residues. The ends were cut back, 9 bases at V and 4 bases at J, with 12 bases in the middle. Germline V gene sequence: CDR1 SGHTA, CDR2 FQGNSA. CDR3 loop: CASSMAGYGYTF. The CDR3 coding sequence is TGTGCCAGTAGCATGGCGGGCTATGGCTACACCTTC.

The rearrangement joins TRBV4-1 to TRBJ2-5; D is perhaps TRBD2 (6 bases). The germline V gene has CDR1 MGHRA and CDR2 YSYEKL. The length of the CDR3 is 14 residues. Trimming removed 3 bases from V and 7 bases from J, with 15 bases in between. The CDR3 loop is CASSQGTGAGTQYF. The CDR3 coding sequence is TGCGCCAGCAGCCAGGGGACTGGGGCTGGGACCCAGTACTTC.

This clone was observed a few times. V is TRBV28 and J is TRBJ1-3; 8 bases are shared with TRBD1. This CDR3 is 15 amino acids long. Trimming removed 7 bases from V and 0 bases from J; junction bases left unmatched: 5. Germline values: CDR1 MDHEN, CDR2 SYDVKM. The CDR3 bases are TGTGCCAGCACCTGGGACAGGCGCTCTGGAAACACCATATATTTT. It specifies CASTWDRRSGNTIYF. The whole variable domain, remainder taken from reference TRBV28 and TRBJ1-3, is DVKVTQSSRYLVKRTGEKVFLECVQDMDHENMFWYRQDPGLGLRLIYFSYDVKMKEKGDIPEGYSVSREKKERFSLILESASTNQTSMYLCASTWDRRSGNTIYFGEGSWLTVV.